The T cell receptor beta chain described here comes from a study of cytomegalovirus exposure and HLA in healthy donors. General observations from the study: CMV serostatus alone was available as immune exposure information. Some public TCRs appeared in many individuals, while most sequences were rare.

PCR involved 60 Vbeta and 13 Jbeta primers. Using immunoSEQ multiplex PCR, the repertoire was profiled, and TCRdb retains in-frame clones only, with some absent. This sample lists 60,000 to 70,000 clones; its ten largest clones have roughly 15%. CDR3 length equals 15 residues. V was shortened by 4 bases and J by 0 bases, with 11 bases between the two germline ends. Germline V gene sequence: CDR1 SGHDT, CDR2 YYEEEE. In regard to this clone: Its antigen is unidentified.

The rearrangement links TRBV5-6 to TRBJ1-5; D remains ambiguous. The source is a boy aged 10-17 years in good health and CMV-seronegative. Sequencing was performed on PBMCs. The CDR3 region is CASSRDGYSNQPQHF. Here the CDR3 DNA reads TGTGCCAGCAGCCGAGACGGGTATAGCAATCAGCCCCAGCATTTT.